The 30 T cell receptor beta chains given below trace back to one sample, sequenced in a study of metastatic and nonmetastatic thyroid tumors. MiXCR reprocessed the PCR reads for TCRdb. The sample has some 16,000 clones, over 20% seen once; the top ten hold under 8.5%. Thyroid surgery took place with no prior treatment in any patient. The sequencing input was tumor tissue. Receptors were obtained from a female donor with papillary thyroid cancer or a benign thyroid nodule (not recorded which). Some clones in this sample may be carry-over from other donors' samples.

This clone was counted many times. The chain is built from TRBV4-3 and TRBJ2-3; 7 nucleotides agree with TRBD2. CDR1 LGHNA and CDR2 YSLEER come from the germline V gene. V lost 1 base, J lost 3 bases, and 4 bases stayed unmatched. The CDR3 contains 15 residues. CDR3 sequence (DNA): TGCGCCAGCAGCCAAGGGCGGGAGTGGACAGATACGCAGTATTTT. Encoded protein: CASSQGREWTDTQYF.

In its sample, this clone was seen a few times. The chain employs TRBV19 and TRBJ2-7; D is undetermined. The germline V and J ends were trimmed by 1 base and 2 bases, with 9 bases remaining between them. CDR1 and CDR2 from the germline V gene are LNHDA and SQIVND (reference sequence). The CDR3 has 14 residues. This chain's CDR3 is CASSIARPPYEQYF. In nucleotides, the CDR3 is TGTGCCAGTAGTATAGCCCGACCCCCCTACGAGCAGTACTTC.

This clone was counted at least ten times. This chain joins TRBV19 and TRBJ2-5, with D possibly being TRBD1 (6 bases). Trimming took off 7 bases at V and 2 bases at J, with 17 bases between the two ends. This CDR3 has 15 residues. Germline CDR1 and CDR2: LNHDA and SQIVND (reference sequence). The CDR3 spells CASTPRGQSQETQYF. The CDR3 DNA reads as TGTGCCAGTACCCCCCGCGGACAGTCTCAAGAGACCCAGTACTTC. Combining the CDR3 with reference TRBV19 and TRBJ2-5 gives the whole variable domain DGGITQSPKYLFRKEGQNVTLSCEQNLNHDAMYWYRQDPGQGLRLIYYSQIVNDFQKGDIAEGYSVSREKKESFPLTVTSAQKNPTAFYLCASTPRGQSQETQYFGPGTRLLVL.

This chain links TRBV4-1 with TRBJ2-7; tentative D call: TRBD1 (6 bases). The V gene lost 4 bases and the J gene lost 4 bases, with 11 bases spanning the gap. The CDR3 spans 13 residues. Germline CDR1 is MGHRA and CDR2 is YSYEKL. The chain's CDR3 is CASSLGGEYEQYF. The DNA of the CDR3 is TGCGCCAGCAGCCTTGGGGGCGAGTACGAGCAGTACTTC.

This chain uses TRBV6-5 with TRBJ1-6; no reliable D call. This CDR3 region has 17 residues. V lost 2 bases to trimming and J lost 7 bases, with 18 bases between them. CDR1 and CDR2 from the germline V gene are MNHEY and SVGAGI. The CDR3 loop reads CASSYTIRGSRNSPLHF. CDR3 nucleotide sequence: TGTGCCAGCAGTTACACAATCAGAGGGAGCCGAAATTCACCCCTCCACTTT.

This clone was seen only a few times. The CDR3 loop is CASSESGFSPLHF. The CDR3 nucleotides read TGTGCCAGCAGTGAATCAGGGTTTTCACCCCTCCACTTT. The chain employs TRBV25-1 and TRBJ1-6, with D maybe TRBD1 (5 bases). CDR1 is MGHDK and CDR2 is SYGVNS in the germline V gene. V lost 1 base to trimming and J lost 9 bases, with 7 bases between them. There are 13 residues in the CDR3. The full variable domain, its missing parts supplied by reference TRBV25-1 and TRBJ1-6, is EADIYQTPRYLVIGTGKKITLECSQTMGHDKMYWYQQDPGMELHLIHYSYGVNSTEKGDLSSESTVSRIRTEHFPLTLESARPSHTSQYLCASSESGFSPLHFGNGTRLTVT.

The CDR3 loop reads CASSLKDTNEKLFF. In DNA form, the CDR3 reads TGTGCCAGCAGCTTGAAAGACACCAATGAAAAACTGTTTTTT. The V call is TRBV5-5, the J call TRBJ1-4; D is undetermined. This CDR3 region has 14 residues. Germline V gene data show CDR1 as SGHKS and CDR2 as YYEKEE (reference sequence). Trimming cost V 1 base and J 5 bases, with 9 bases left between them.

This clone was seen a handful of times. The genes are TRBV12-3 or TRBV12-4 and TRBJ2-1; D remains ambiguous. The ends were cut back, 4 bases at V and 1 base at J, with 8 bases in the middle. This CDR3 comprises 14 residues. In DNA, the CDR3 is TGTGCCAGCAGTTGGATCCGATCCTACAATGAGCAGTTCTTC. This encodes CASSWIRSYNEQFF.

This clone is categorized as medium-sized. The V gene is TRBV6-1, the J gene TRBJ2-7; TRBD2 matches at 9 bases. This CDR3 has 14 residues. Trimming took 8 bases from V and 3 from J; bases not matched to a gene: 8. Germline-derived CDR1 and CDR2 are MNHNS and SASEGT. In DNA form, the CDR3 reads TGTGCCAGCCAACTAGTAGCGGGAGTCTACGAGCAGTACTTC. Protein sequence: CASQLVAGVYEQYF.

This clone occurred a few times. The DNA for the CDR3 is TGCGCCAGCATTGACTTACAGGGAGGCAATCAGCCCCAGCATTTT. Its translation: CASIDLQGGNQPQHF. The chain recombines TRBV10-2 with TRBJ1-5, with TRBD1 as a possible D gene (6 bases). Deletions cut 7 bases from V and 2 bases from J, with 15 bases between. Germline assignment: CDR1 WSHSY and CDR2 SAAADI. The CDR3 contains 15 residues.

V usage is TRBV4-1 and J usage is TRBJ1-3, with no clear D. Germline-derived CDR1 and CDR2 are MGHRA and YSYEKL. The V end lost 1 base, the J end lost 0 bases, and 10 bases lay between the germline ends. The CDR3 totals 16 residues. CDR3 bases: TGCGCCAGCAGCCAAGGAGATTACAACTCTGGAAACACCATATATTTT. It encodes CASSQGDYNSGNTIYF.

In this sample, this clone turned up many times. The chain joins TRBV11-2 to TRBJ2-1, with 7 bases that match TRBD2. The V gene's germline CDR1 is SGHAT and CDR2 FQNNGV. The CDR3 runs to 13 residues. The J segment lost 6 bases and the V segment lost 2 bases, leaving 1 base of the junction unmatched. The CDR3, as DNA: TGTGCCAGCAGCTTACCGGGAGGCAATGAGCAGTTCTTC. It codes for CASSLPGGNEQFF.

J is TRBJ1-2 and V is TRBV29-1; TRBD1 is a possible D gene (6 bases). Germline lookup yields CDR1 SQVTM and CDR2 ANQGSEA. V dropped 7 bases and J dropped 0 bases, with 15 bases sitting between them. This CDR3 spans 14 amino acids. This CDR3 is CSAEPGTTNYGYTF. CDR3 nucleotides: TGCAGCGCTGAGCCAGGGACAACTAACTATGGCTACACCTTC.

This clone was detected a few times. The rearrangement uses TRBV5-1 and TRBJ2-7, with D perhaps matching TRBD2 (7 bases). The germline gives CDR1 SGHRS, CDR2 YFSETQ. CDR3 length: 13 residues. Trimming removed 4 bases at V and 5 bases at J, with 13 bases between. The CDR3 DNA reads TGCGCCAGCAGCCTGGTAGGGGGGGACGAGCAGTACTTC. Translated, it gives CASSLVGGDEQYF.

There are a few counts of this clone. V gene TRBV4-2 combines with J gene TRBJ2-7; 7 bases are a match to TRBD2. Germline V gene lookup returns CDR1 LGHNA and CDR2 YNFKEQ. The CDR3 length is 15 residues. The J segment lost 7 bases and the V segment lost 0 bases, leaving 9 bases of the junction unmatched. The CDR3 loop reads CASSQDEGNGGEQYF. CDR3 coding DNA: TGTGCCAGCAGCCAAGATGAAGGCAACGGGGGGGAGCAGTACTTC.

This clone was observed many times. The J gene is TRBJ2-5, the V gene TRBV6-1; D possibly matches TRBD1 or TRBD2 (6 bases each). The CDR3 contains 13 residues. V shed 6 bases and J shed 5 bases, with 13 bases lying between them. Germline assignment: CDR1 MNHNS and CDR2 SASEGT. CDR3 residues: CASRRGEWETQYF. The CDR3, as DNA: TGTGCCAGCAGGAGGGGGGAATGGGAGACCCAGTACTTC.

This chain joins TRBV6-1 and TRBJ2-5; the D is unclear. The CDR3 is 15 amino acids. Germline V gene lookup returns CDR1 MNHNS and CDR2 SASEGT. Between the trimmed V and J ends, which lost 1 base and 0 bases, there was a span of 9 bases. DNA of the CDR3: TGTGCCAGCAGTGAAGGGAAGGGATACCAAGAGACCCAGTACTTC. It specifies CASSEGKGYQETQYF.

The rearrangement uses TRBV20-1 and TRBJ2-7, with D perhaps matching TRBD1 (5 bases). Germline V gives CDR1 DFQATT, CDR2 SNEGSKA (reference sequence). This CDR3 comprises 15 residues. CDR3 loop: CSRFLRGPGSNEQYF. The CDR3 DNA reads TGCAGCCGCTTTCTTAGAGGTCCAGGGTCTAACGAGCAGTACTTC.

This clone qualifies as medium-sized (0.01 to 0.1%). CDR3 loop: CASSVQWDRTEAFF. CDR3 in DNA: TGTGCCAGCAGTGTTCAGTGGGATAGAACTGAAGCTTTCTTT. The chain carries TRBV6-1 and TRBJ1-1; D is undetermined. CDR3 length: 14 amino acids. Deletions cut 4 bases from V and 5 bases from J, with 14 bases between. The V gene's germline CDR1 is MNHNS and CDR2 SASEGT.

This clone counts as medium-sized. This chain links TRBV19 with TRBJ2-2; the match to TRBD2 covers 7 bases. Looked up from germline, CDR1 is LNHDA and CDR2 is SQIVND (reference sequence). The length of the CDR3 is 16 residues. The V gene end was trimmed by 6 bases and the J gene end by 1 base; junction bases not matched to a gene: 8. CDR3 region: CASSPSGLLNTGELFF. CDR3 nucleotides: TGTGCCAGTAGCCCCTCGGGACTACTGAACACCGGGGAGCTGTTTTTT.

The chain combines TRBV20-1 with TRBJ2-7; possible D gene TRBD1, 5 bases. The CDR3 consists of 15 residues. CDR1 and CDR2 (germline): DFQATT, SNEGSKA (reference sequence). V was clipped by 0 bases and J by 4 bases, with 16 bases between them. The CDR3 is CSARDLAGKAYEQYF. For the CDR3, the DNA is TGCAGTGCTAGAGATTTGGCAGGGAAAGCTTACGAGCAGTACTTC.

By share, this clone counts as medium-sized (0.01 to 0.1%). The chain recombines TRBV20-1 with TRBJ2-7, with 14 nucleotides matching TRBD2. The CDR3 sequence is 14 residues long. V lost 6 bases to trimming and J lost 4 bases; unmatched junction nucleotides: 5. Germline V gene sequence: CDR1 DFQATT, CDR2 SNEGSKA (reference sequence). CDR3 sequence: CSASGTSGRYEQYF. In DNA, the CDR3 is TGCAGTGCCTCCGGGACTAGCGGGAGATACGAGCAGTACTTC.

This clone occurred many times. This chain connects TRBV20-1 to TRBJ2-1; possible D gene TRBD2, 6 bases. Germline lookup yields CDR1 DFQATT and CDR2 SNEGSKA (reference sequence). The CDR3 has 14 amino acids. V dropped 2 bases and J dropped 3 bases, with 11 bases sitting between them. CDR3: CSARSWRDYNEQFF. The CDR3 coding sequence is TGCAGTGCTAGATCGTGGCGGGACTACAATGAGCAGTTCTTC.

A remark on this clone: A read error may account for a junction end that differs from germline. The CDR3 reads CATSPQWAGYTF. CDR3 bases: TGTGCCACTAGTCCCCAATGGGCTGGCTACACCTTC. The genes are TRBV19 and TRBJ1-2; D not resolved. The length of the CDR3 is 12 residues. Germline V gene sequence: CDR1 LNHDA, CDR2 SQIVND (reference sequence).

In its sample, this clone was seen many times. The chain couples TRBV20-1 to TRBJ2-5; D is tentatively TRBD1 or TRBD2 (6 bases each). Germline-derived CDR1 and CDR2 are DFQATT and SNEGSKA (reference sequence). V shed 0 bases and J shed 7 bases, with 24 bases lying between them. The CDR3 has 17 amino acids. In DNA, the CDR3 is TGCAGTGCTAGAGACTTAGGGGGGCGTCCCTCGCTGGGGACCCAGTACTTC. Translating it yields CSARDLGGRPSLGTQYF.

Ten or more counts support this clone. The chain links TRBV27 to TRBJ2-5; maybe TRBD2 (6 bases). The CDR3 is made up of 14 amino acids. Germline values: CDR1 MNHEY, CDR2 SMNVEV (reference sequence). The germline V and J ends were trimmed by 5 bases and 7 bases, with 17 bases remaining between them. The CDR3 DNA follows: TGTGCCAGCAGTCCCACACTAGCAGACGGGACCCAGTACTTC. This encodes CASSPTLADGTQYF.

The V gene is TRBV4-3, the J gene TRBJ1-3; D unclear. V was trimmed by 4 bases and J by 0 bases, leaving 16 bases between them. Germline V gives CDR1 LGHNA, CDR2 YSLEER. The CDR3 is 17 amino acids. The chain's CDR3 is CASSRRLYILSGNTIYF. CDR3 coding DNA: TGCGCCAGCAGCCGCAGGCTGTACATACTCTCTGGAAACACCATATATTTT.

This clone was seen only a few times. The gene calls are TRBV6-1 and TRBJ2-7; 15 positions agree with TRBD2. J was trimmed by 5 bases and V by 3 bases; bases with no gene match: 8. CDR1 and CDR2 (germline): MNHNS, SASEGT. The CDR3 is made up of 17 amino acids. The CDR3 reads CASSDGLAGGLGDEQYF. The DNA of the CDR3 is TGTGCCAGCAGTGACGGACTAGCGGGAGGGCTGGGCGACGAGCAGTACTTC.

The rearrangement joins TRBV3-1 to TRBJ2-1, with 14 bases that match TRBD2. The germline CDR1 and CDR2 sequences are LGHDT and YNNKEL (reference sequence). J gave up 6 bases and V 1 base, and 5 bases lay outside the gene matches. The CDR3 totals 17 residues. Here the CDR3 DNA reads TGTGCCAGCAGCCAAGGACTAGCGGGAGGGACTATCAATGAGCAGTTCTTC. Its translation is CASSQGLAGGTINEQFF.

In this sample, this clone turned up many times. Possible read error: a much larger clone is one base away. This rearrangement joins TRBV20-1 to TRBJ1-1; D perhaps matches TRBD1 (5 bases). V dropped 5 bases and J dropped 6 bases, with 16 bases sitting between them. This CDR3 has 13 amino acids. The germline gives CDR1 DFQATT, CDR2 SNEGSKA (reference sequence). DNA for the CDR3: TGCAGTGCTTGGGCAGGGTTATCTCCTGAAGCTTTCTTT. It specifies CSAWAGLSPEAFF.